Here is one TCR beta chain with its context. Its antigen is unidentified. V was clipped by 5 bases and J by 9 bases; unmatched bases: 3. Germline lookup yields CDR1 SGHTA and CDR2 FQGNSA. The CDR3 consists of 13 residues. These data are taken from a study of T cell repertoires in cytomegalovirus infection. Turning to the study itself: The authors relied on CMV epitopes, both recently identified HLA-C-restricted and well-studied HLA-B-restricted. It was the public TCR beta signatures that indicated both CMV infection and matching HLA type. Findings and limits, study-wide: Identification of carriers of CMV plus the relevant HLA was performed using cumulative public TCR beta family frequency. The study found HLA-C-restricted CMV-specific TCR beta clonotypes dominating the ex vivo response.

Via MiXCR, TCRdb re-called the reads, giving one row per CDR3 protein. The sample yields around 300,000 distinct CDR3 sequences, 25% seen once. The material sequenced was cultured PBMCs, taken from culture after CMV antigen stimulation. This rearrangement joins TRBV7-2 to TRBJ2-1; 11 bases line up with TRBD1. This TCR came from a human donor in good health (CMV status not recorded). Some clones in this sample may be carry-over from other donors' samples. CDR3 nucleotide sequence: TGTGCCAGCAGCCGGGACAGGGGGAGTGAGCAGTTCTTC. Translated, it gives CASSRDRGSEQFF.